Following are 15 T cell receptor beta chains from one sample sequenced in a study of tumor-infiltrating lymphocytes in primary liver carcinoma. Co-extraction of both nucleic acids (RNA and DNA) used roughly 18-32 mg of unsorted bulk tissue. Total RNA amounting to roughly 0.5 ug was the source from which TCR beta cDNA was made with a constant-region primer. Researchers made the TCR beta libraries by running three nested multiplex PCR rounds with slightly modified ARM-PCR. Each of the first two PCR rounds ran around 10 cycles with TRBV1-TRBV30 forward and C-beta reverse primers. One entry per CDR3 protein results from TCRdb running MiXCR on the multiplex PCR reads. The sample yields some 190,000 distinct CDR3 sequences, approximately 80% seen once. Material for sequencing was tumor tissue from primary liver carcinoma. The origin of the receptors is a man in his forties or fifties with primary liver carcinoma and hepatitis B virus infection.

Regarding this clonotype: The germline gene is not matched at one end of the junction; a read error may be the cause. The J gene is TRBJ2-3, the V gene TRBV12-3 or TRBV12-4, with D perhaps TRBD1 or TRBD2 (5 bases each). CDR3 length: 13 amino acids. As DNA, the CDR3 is TGTGCCACCAGTTCGAGGGGCACAGATTCGCAGTATTTT. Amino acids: CATSSRGTDSQYF.

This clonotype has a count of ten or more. CDR3 sequence: CASSSDSGTGAYYEQYF. The CDR3 nucleotides read TGTGCCAGCAGTTCAGACTCCGGGACAGGGGCTTACTACGAGCAGTACTTC. The chain is built from TRBV28 and TRBJ2-7, with TRBD1 matching 10 bases. Germline CDR1 reads MDHEN; CDR2 reads SYDVKM. V gave up 4 bases and J gave up 3 bases; unmatched junction bases: 12. This CDR3 has 17 amino acids.

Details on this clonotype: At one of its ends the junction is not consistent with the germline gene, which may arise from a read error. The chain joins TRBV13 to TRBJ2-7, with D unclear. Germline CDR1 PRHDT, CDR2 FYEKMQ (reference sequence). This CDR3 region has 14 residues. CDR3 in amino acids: CATSSYTYSGEQYF. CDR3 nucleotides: TGTGCCACCAGCTCCTATACTTATTCGGGCGAGCAGTATTTC.

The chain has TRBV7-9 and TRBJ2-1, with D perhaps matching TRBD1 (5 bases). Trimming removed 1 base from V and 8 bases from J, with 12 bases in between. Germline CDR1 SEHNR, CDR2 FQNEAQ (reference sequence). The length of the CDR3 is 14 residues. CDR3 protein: CASSLGKTGDEQFF. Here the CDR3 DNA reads TGTGCCAGCAGCTTAGGAAAAACAGGTGATGAGCAGTTCTTC. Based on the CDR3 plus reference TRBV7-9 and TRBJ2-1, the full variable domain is DTGVSQNPRHKITKRGQNVTFRCDPISEHNRLYWYRQTLGQGPEFLTYFQNEAQLEKSRLLSDRFSAERPKGSFSTLEIQRTEQGDSAMYLCASSLGKTGDEQFFGPGTRLTVL.

This CDR3 is CASSLLTGVPTDTQYF. In DNA, the CDR3 is TGTGCCAGCAGCCTGCTCACGGGAGTGCCCACAGATACGCAGTATTTT. V gene TRBV5-4 combines with J gene TRBJ2-3, with D perhaps TRBD2 (6 bases). The CDR3 runs 16 residues. V was pared by 4 bases and J by 2 bases, with 17 bases between. CDR1 is SGHNT, CDR2 YYREEE, per germline (reference sequence).

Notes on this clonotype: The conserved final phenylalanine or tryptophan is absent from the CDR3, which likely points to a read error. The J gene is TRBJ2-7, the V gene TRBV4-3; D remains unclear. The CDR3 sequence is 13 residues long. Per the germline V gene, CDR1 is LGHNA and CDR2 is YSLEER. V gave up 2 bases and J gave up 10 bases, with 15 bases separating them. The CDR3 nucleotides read TGCGCCAGCAGCCAAACAATTTCCTACAAACAGTACTTA. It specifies CASSQTISYKQYL.

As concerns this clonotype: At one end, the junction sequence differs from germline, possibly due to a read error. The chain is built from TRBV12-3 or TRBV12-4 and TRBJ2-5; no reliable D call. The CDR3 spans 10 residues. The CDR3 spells CVSTGETQYF. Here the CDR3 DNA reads TGTGTCAGCACCGGGGAGACCCAGTACTTC.

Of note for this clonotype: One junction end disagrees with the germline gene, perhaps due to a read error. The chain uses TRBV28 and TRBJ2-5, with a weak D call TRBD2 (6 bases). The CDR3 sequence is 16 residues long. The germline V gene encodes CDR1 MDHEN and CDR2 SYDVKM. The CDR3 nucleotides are TGTGCCAGTAGTTTAGTGATAGTAGCGGCCCAAGAGACCCAGTACTTC. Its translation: CASSLVIVAAQETQYF.

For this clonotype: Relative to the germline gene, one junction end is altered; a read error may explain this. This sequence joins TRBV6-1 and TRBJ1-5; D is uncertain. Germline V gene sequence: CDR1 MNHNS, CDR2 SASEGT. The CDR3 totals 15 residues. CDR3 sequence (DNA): TGTGCCAGCAGTGAATTTGGGTGGAGCAATCAGCCCCAGCTTTTT. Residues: CASSEFGWSNQPQLF.

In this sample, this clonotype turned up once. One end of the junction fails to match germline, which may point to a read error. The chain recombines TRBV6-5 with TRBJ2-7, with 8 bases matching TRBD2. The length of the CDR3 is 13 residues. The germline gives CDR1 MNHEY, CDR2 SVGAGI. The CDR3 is CASSRGGPYEQYF. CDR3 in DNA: TGTGCCAGCTCCCGGGGGGGACCCTACGAGCAGTACTTT.

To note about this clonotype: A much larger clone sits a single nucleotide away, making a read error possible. The CDR3 coding sequence is TGCAGCGTTGTAGTGCCCTATGGCTACACCTTC. It yields the protein CSVVVPYGYTF. The rearrangement uses TRBV29-1 and TRBJ1-2; D is uncertain. Germline CDR1 and CDR2: SQVTM and ANQGSEA. V was shortened by 4 bases and J by 4 bases, with 7 bases between the two germline ends. The CDR3 runs to 11 residues.

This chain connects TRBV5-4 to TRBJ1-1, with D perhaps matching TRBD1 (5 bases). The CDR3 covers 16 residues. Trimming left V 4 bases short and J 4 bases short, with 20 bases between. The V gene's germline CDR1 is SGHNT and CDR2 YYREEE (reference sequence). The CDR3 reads CASSQIVTVMITEAFF. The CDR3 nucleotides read TGTGCCAGCAGCCAAATTGTGACAGTGATGATCACTGAAGCTTTCTTT.

The CDR3: CSVCPGQGTNTQYF. The CDR3 bases are TGCAGCGTATGCCCAGGACAGGGAACGAATACCCAGTACTTC. The chain has TRBV29-1 and TRBJ2-5, with TRBD1 matching 8 bases. The CDR3 length is 14 residues. Germline V gene sequence: CDR1 SQVTM, CDR2 ANQGSEA. V shed 6 bases and J 8 bases; nucleotides not matched to a gene: 14.

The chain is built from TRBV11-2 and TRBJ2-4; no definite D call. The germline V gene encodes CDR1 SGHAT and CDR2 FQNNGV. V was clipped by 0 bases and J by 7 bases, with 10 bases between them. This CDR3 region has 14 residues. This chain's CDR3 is CASSLESYDNIQYF. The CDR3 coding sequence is TGTGCCAGCAGCTTAGAAAGCTACGACAACATTCAGTACTTC.

In DNA form, the CDR3 reads TGTGCTACCAGCTTAGGCGTCTCGATCAATGAGCAGTTCTTC. It is translated as CATSLGVSINEQFF. The V and J genes are TRBV11-3 and TRBJ2-1, with no clear D. CDR3 length equals 14 residues. Germline V gene sequence: CDR1 SGHNT, CDR2 YENEEA.